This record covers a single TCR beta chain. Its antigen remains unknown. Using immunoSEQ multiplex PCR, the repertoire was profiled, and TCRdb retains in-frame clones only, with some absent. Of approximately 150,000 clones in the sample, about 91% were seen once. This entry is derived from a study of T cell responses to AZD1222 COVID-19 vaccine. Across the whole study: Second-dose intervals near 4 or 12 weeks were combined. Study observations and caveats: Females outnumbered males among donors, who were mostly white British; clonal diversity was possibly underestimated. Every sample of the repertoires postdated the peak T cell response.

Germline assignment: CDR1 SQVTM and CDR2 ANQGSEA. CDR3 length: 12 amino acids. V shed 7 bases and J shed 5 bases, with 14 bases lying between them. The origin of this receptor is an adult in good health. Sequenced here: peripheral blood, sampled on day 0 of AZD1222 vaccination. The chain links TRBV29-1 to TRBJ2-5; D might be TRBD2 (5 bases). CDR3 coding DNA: TGCAGCGGTGAGGCGGGTTGGGAGACCCAGTACTTC. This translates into CSGEAGWETQYF.